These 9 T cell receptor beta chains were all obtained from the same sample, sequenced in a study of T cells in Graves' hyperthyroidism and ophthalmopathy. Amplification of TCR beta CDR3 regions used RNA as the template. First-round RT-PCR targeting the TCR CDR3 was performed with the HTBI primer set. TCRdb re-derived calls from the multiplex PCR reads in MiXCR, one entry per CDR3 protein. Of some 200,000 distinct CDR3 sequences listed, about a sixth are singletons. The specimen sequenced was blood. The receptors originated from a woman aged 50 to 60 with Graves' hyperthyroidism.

The CDR3: CASSEVPGGGTDTQYF. The CDR3 DNA is TGTGCCAGCAGTGAGGTACCAGGGGGGGGCACAGATACGCAGTATTTT. This chain uses TRBV2 with TRBJ2-3; D might be TRBD1 or TRBD2, each matching 7 bases. CDR3 length: 16 amino acids. The V end was cut by 3 bases, the J end by 1 base, with 14 bases between. Germline CDR1 is SNHLY and CDR2 is FYNNEI.

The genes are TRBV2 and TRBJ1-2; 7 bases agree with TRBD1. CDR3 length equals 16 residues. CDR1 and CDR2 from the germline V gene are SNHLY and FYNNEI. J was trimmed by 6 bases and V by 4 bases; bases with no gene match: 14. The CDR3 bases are TGTGCCAGCAGTGGTACGACAGGGCACCTGGGGGATGGCTACACCTTC. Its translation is CASSGTTGHLGDGYTF.

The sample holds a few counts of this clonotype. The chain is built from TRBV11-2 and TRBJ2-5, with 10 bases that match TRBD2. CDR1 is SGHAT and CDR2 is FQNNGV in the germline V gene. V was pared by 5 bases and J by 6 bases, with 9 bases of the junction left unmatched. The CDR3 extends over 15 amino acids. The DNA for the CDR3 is TGTGCCAGCAGCCGGGGGGGTAGCGGGAGGCAGACCCAGTACTTC. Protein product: CASSRGGSGRQTQYF.

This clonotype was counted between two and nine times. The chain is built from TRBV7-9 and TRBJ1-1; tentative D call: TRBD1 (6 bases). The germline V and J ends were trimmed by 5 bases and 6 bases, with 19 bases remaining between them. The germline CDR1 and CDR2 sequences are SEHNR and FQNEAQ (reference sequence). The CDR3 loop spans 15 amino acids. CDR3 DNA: TGTGCCAGCAGCGGGGGTGGGGGGCCCAACGCTGAAGCTTTCTTT. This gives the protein CASSGGGGPNAEAFF.

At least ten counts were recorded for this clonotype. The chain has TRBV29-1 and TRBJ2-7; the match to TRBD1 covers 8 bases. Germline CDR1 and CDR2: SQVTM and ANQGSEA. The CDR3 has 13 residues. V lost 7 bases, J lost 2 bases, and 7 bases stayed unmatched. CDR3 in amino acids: CSALGQDAYEQYF. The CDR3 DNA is TGCAGCGCCCTGGGACAGGACGCCTACGAGCAGTACTTC.

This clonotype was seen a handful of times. The CDR3 region has the DNA TGCGCCAGCAGCTTTTGGACAGGGAGCTCTGAAGCTTTCTTT. Protein: CASSFWTGSSEAFF. The chain carries TRBV5-1 and TRBJ1-1; 8 bases are a match to TRBD1. The V gene end was trimmed by 2 bases and the J gene end by 6 bases; junction bases not matched to a gene: 6. This CDR3 has 14 amino acids. Per germline, CDR1 SGHRS and CDR2 YFSETQ.

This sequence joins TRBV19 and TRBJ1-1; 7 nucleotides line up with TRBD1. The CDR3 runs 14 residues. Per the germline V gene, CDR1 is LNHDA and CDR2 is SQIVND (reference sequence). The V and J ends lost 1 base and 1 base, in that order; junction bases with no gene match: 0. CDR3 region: CASSIGQGNTEAFF. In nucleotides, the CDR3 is TGTGCCAGTAGTATAGGACAGGGGAACACTGAAGCTTTCTTT.

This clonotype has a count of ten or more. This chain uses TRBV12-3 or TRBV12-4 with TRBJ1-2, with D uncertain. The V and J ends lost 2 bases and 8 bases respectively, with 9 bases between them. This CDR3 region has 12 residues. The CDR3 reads CASSLQEYGYTF. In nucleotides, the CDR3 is TGTGCCAGCAGTTTACAGGAGTACGGCTACACCTTC.

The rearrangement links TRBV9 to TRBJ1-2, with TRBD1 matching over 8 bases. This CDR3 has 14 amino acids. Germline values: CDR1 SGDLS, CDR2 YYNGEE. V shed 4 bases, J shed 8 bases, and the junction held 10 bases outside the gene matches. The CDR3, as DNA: TGTGCCAGCAGCTCCCTCAGGGGGCGAAACGGCTACACCTTC. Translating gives CASSSLRGRNGYTF. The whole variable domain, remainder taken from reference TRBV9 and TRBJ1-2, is DSGVTQTPKHLITATGQRVTLRCSPRSGDLSVYWYQQSLDQGLQFLIQYYNGEERAKGNILERFSAQQFPDLHSELNLSSLELGDSALYFCASSSLRGRNGYTFGSGTRLTVV.